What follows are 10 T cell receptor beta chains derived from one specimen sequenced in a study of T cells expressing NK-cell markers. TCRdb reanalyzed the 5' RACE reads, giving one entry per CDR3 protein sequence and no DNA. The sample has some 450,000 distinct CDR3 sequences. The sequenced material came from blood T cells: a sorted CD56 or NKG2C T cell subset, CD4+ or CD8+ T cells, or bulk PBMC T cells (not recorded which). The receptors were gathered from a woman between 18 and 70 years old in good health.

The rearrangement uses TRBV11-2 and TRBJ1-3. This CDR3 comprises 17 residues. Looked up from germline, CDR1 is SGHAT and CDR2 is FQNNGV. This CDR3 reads CASSLDPGLRSGNTIYF.

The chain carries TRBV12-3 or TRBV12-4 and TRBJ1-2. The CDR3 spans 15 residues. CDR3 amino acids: CASSLDVRSNYGYTF.

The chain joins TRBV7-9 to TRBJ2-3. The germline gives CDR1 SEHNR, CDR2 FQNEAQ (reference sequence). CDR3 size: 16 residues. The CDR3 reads CASSFVSGRSTDTQYF.

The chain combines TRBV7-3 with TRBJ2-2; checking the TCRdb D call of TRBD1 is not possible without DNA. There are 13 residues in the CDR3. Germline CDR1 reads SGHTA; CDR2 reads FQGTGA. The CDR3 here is CAIEQGATGELFF.

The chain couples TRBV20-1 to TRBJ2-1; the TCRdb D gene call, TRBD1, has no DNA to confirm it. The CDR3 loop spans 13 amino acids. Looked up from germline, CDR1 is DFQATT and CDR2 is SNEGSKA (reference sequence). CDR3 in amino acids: CSARDRRGNEQFF.

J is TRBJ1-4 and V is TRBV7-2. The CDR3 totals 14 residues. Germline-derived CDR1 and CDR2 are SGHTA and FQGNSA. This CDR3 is CASSYSRGGLELFF. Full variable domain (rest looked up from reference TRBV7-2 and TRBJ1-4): GAGVSQSPSNKVTEKGKDVELRCDPISGHTALYWYRQSLGQGLEFLIYFQGNSAPDKSGLPSDRFSAERTGGSVSTLTIQRTQQEDSAVYLCASSYSRGGLELFFGSGTQLSVL.

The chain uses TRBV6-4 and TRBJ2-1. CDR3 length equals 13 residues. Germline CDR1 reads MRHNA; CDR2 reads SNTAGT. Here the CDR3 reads CASRAGSYNEQFF.

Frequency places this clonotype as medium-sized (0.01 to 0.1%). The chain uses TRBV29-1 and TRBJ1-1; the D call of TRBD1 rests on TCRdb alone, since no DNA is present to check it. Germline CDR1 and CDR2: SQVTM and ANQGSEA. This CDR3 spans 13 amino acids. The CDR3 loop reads CSADPGMNTEAFF.

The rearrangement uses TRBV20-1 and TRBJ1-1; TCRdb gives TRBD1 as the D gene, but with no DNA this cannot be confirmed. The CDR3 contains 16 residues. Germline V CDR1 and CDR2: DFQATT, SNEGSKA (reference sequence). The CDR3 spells CSARDITGILNTEAFF.

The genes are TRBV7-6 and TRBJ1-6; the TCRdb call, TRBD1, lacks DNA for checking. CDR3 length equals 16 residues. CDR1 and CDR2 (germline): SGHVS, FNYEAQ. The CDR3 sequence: CASSLELGTVNSPLHF.